Each of the 9 T cell receptor beta chains below was sequenced from the same sample in a study of technical replicates of blood from a few donors. The data were produced by immunoSEQ multiplex PCR, yet TCRdb's version contains in-frame clones alone and is incomplete. Here the sample spans tens of thousands of clones, around 87% being singletons. The sequenced sample consisted of PBMCs. The receptors were sampled from a human donor in good health. Some clones in this sample may be carry-over from other donors' samples.

The rearrangement links TRBV5-4 to TRBJ2-5, with 7 bases fitting TRBD2. From germline, CDR1 is SGHNT and CDR2 YYREEE (reference sequence). Trimming took 4 bases from V and 3 from J; bases not matched to a gene: 6. This CDR3 spans 14 amino acids. The CDR3: CASSTGGRKETQYF. CDR3 sequence (DNA): TGTGCCAGCAGCACGGGGGGACGGAAAGAGACCCAGTACTTC.

The chain joins TRBV30 to TRBJ2-4; D is unclear. The CDR3 runs to 13 residues. Germline CDR1 reads GTSNPN; CDR2 reads SVGIG (reference sequence). The V end was cut by 5 bases, the J end by 14 bases, with 22 bases between. The CDR3 protein is CAWSLNLEQPKYF. The CDR3 region has the DNA TGTGCCTGGTCACTCAACCTAGAGCAGCCTAAGTACTTC. Drawing the rest from reference TRBV30 and TRBJ2-4, the complete variable domain is SQTIHQWPATLVQPVGSPLSLECTVEGTSNPNLYWYRQAAGRGLQLLFYSVGIGQISSEVPQNLSASRPQDRQFILSSKKLLLSDSGFYLCAWSLNLEQPKYFGAGTRLSVL.

The chain has TRBV4-1 and TRBJ2-5, with TRBD2 matching 7 bases. V was pared by 1 base and J by 2 bases, with 13 bases of the junction left unmatched. CDR1 and CDR2 (germline): MGHRA, YSYEKL. The CDR3 extends over 18 amino acids. CDR3 bases: TGCGCCAGCAGCCAAGGTGGGTCGGCTAGCGGAACGCAAGAGACCCAGTACTTC. Its translation is CASSQGGSASGTQETQYF.

The chain combines TRBV7-2 with TRBJ2-2; 7 bases map to TRBD1. V lost 1 base, J lost 7 bases, and 12 bases stayed unmatched. Germline CDR1 is SGHTA and CDR2 is FQGNSA. This CDR3 is built from 17 residues. CDR3 in amino acids: CASSLGGLGQVVGELFF. The CDR3 DNA reads TGTGCCAGCAGCTTAGGGGGCCTTGGACAGGTGGTCGGGGAGCTGTTTTTT. The whole variable domain, filled in from reference TRBV7-2 and TRBJ2-2, reads GAGVSQSPSNKVTEKGKDVELRCDPISGHTALYWYRQSLGQGLEFLIYFQGNSAPDKSGLPSDRFSAERTGGSVSTLTIQRTQQEDSAVYLCASSLGGLGQVVGELFFGEGSRLTVL.

The chain joins TRBV7-9 to TRBJ1-2; possibly TRBD1 for D (5 bases). The germline CDR1 and CDR2 sequences are SEHNR and FQNEAQ (reference sequence). Trimming cost V 7 bases and J 5 bases, with 20 bases left between them. The CDR3 loop spans 15 amino acids. CDR3 coding DNA: TGTGCCAGCACCGACGTCCTGAGTGGGGGGTATGGCTACACCTTC. The encoded protein is CASTDVLSGGYGYTF.

This clone showed up just once. V gene TRBV7-3 combines with J gene TRBJ2-3; the match to TRBD2 covers 11 bases. The germline V gene has CDR1 SGHTA and CDR2 FQGTGA. This CDR3 has 15 amino acids. V dropped 6 bases and J dropped 4; count of bases not matched to a gene: 6. Here the CDR3 DNA reads TGTGCCAGCAGGTGGGGACTAGCGGTTTCAGATACGCAGTATTTT. This translates into CASRWGLAVSDTQYF.

The genes are TRBV6-5 and TRBJ2-3; 7 bases are a match to TRBD2. This CDR3 region has 15 residues. The V segment lost 10 bases and the J segment 4 bases; nucleotides outside the gene matches: 14. CDR1 is MNHEY and CDR2 is SVGAGI in the germline V gene. In nucleotides, the CDR3 is TGTGCCATATCAGCAGGGCGGGAGCCCCCAGATACGCAGTATTTT. Translating gives CAISAGREPPDTQYF.

The V call is TRBV18, the J call TRBJ1-4; TRBD1 might be the D (5 bases). Germline loops: CDR1 KGHSH, CDR2 LQKENI. Deletions cut 5 bases from V and 3 bases from J, with 16 bases between. The CDR3 extends over 16 amino acids. The DNA for the CDR3 is TGTGCCAGCTCAACGTCCCACACAGGAGCTAATGAAAAACTGTTTTTT. It yields the protein CASSTSHTGANEKLFF.

This clone appeared a few times. This chain connects TRBV4-2 to TRBJ1-6; 9 nucleotides agree with TRBD1. The CDR3 spans 16 residues. Germline V gene lookup returns CDR1 LGHNA and CDR2 YNFKEQ. Losses at the gene ends were 2 bases for V and 8 bases for J; bases not matched to a gene: 7. The CDR3 sequence is CASSQLEGQGDSPLHF. CDR3 coding DNA: TGTGCCAGCAGCCAATTGGAGGGACAGGGCGATTCACCCCTCCACTTT.